This is a list of T cell receptor beta chains from one sample in a study of blood T cell repertoires in COVID-19. Sequencing was performed with immunoSEQ multiplex PCR; in TCRdb, only in-frame clones are kept and a portion is missing. The sample has 68,000 or so clones, 88% seen once; the top ten hold about 2.3%. Sample: peripheral blood. All receptors come from a human donor in a cohort sampled during active COVID-19. The CDR3 runs from the conserved cysteine through the conserved F or W. A D gene is named only where the DNA matches it firmly. Part of the rows lack a size; the others show once, few, many or a class for expanded clones.

j_call d_call v_call clone_size cdr3_aa cdr3_nt
TRBJ1-1 TRBD1 TRBV6-5 NA CASRGLQGWNTEAFF TGTGCCAGCAGGGGCCTACAGGGGTGGAACACTGAAGCTTTCTTT
TRBJ2-7 TRBD1 TRBV5-1 NA CASSRGQVPYEQYF TGCGCCAGCAGCCGAGGACAGGTCCCCTACGAGCAGTACTTC
TRBJ2-5 NA TRBV6-5 NA CALRGGSETQYF TGTGCCTTGCGTGGGGGCTCGGAGACCCAGTACTTC
TRBJ1-1 NA TRBV19 once CASSMTILGQGLNTEAFF TGTGCCAGTAGTATGACGATCCTAGGTCAGGGGTTGAACACTGAAGCTTTCTTT
TRBJ1-2 TRBD1 TRBV28 NA CASSTRQGLRKDYGYTF TGTGCCAGCAGTACTCGACAGGGGTTGAGAAAGGACTATGGCTACACCTTC
TRBJ1-1 NA TRBV7-2 NA CASSPRDIGMNTEAFF TGTGCCAGCAGCCCCCGTGACATTGGCATGAACACTGAAGCTTTCTTT
TRBJ2-7 NA TRBV29-1 NA CSYSDSYEQYF TGCAGCTATTCGGACAGCTACGAGCAGTACTTC
TRBJ1-1 NA TRBV5-6 NA CASSLGLGENTEAFF TGTGCCAGCAGCTTGGGTTTAGGGGAGAACACTGAAGCTTTCTTT
TRBJ2-5 TRBD2 TRBV7-2 NA CASSLDPGRPETQYF TGTGCCAGCAGCTTGGACCCCGGGAGGCCAGAGACCCAGTACTTC
TRBJ2-4 NA TRBV28 NA CASRSTSKAKNIQYF TGTGCCAGCAGATCGACTAGTAAAGCCAAAAACATTCAGTACTTC
TRBJ2-1 TRBD1 TRBV5-5 few CASSFWAGGRQFF TGTGCCAGCAGCTTTTGGGCAGGGGGCCGGCAGTTCTTC
TRBJ1-1 TRBD1 TRBV5-6 NA CASSEEGARDTEAFF TGTGCCAGCAGCGAAGAGGGGGCGCGGGACACTGAAGCTTTCTTT
TRBJ1-5 NA TRBV6-6 once CASSYSSRGSNQPQHF TGTGCCAGCAGTTACTCATCCAGGGGTAGCAATCAGCCCCAGCATTTT
TRBJ2-3 NA TRBV28 NA CASSARRSEGTDTQYF TGTGCCAGCAGCGCCAGACGGTCCGAGGGCACAGATACGCAGTATTTT
TRBJ2-1 TRBD2 TRBV7-3 NA CASSPSGTSYNEQFF TGTGCCAGCAGCCCTAGCGGGACCTCCTACAATGAGCAGTTCTTC
TRBJ2-2 TRBD1 TRBV7-6 NA CASSETGTGFVGELFF TGTGCCAGCAGCGAGACCGGGACAGGGTTTGTCGGGGAGCTGTTTTTT
TRBJ1-4 NA TRBV7-9 NA CASSLERPGLEKLFF TGTGCCAGCAGCTTAGAAAGGCCAGGGCTTGAAAAACTGTTTTTT